This T cell receptor beta chain was obtained from a study of cytomegalovirus exposure and HLA in healthy donors. The study, taken as a whole, reports: The study designated fewer than 200 TCR beta chains cytomegalovirus-associated. Researchers left out some V segments, among them TRBV6-2 and TRBV6-3, as indistinguishable.

It was with 60 Vbeta and 13 Jbeta primers that the PCR ran. Using immunoSEQ multiplex PCR, the repertoire was profiled, and TCRdb retains in-frame clones only, with some absent. The repertoire holds 100,000 or so clones, with about 76% as singletons. With respect to this clone: Its antigen is currently unknown.

The CDR3 consists of 13 residues. Between the trimmed V and J ends, which lost 5 bases and 6 bases, there was a span of 13 bases. The germline gives CDR1 MDHEN, CDR2 SYDVKM. The V gene is TRBV28, the J gene TRBJ1-1; the D gene is possibly TRBD1 (5 bases). The sequenced sample was PBMCs. The clonotype comes from a man under 40 in good health and CMV-seropositive. CDR3 in DNA: TGTGCCAGCAGTAGAAGGGGTCGGGCTGAAGCTTTCTTT. Amino acids: CASSRRGRAEAFF.